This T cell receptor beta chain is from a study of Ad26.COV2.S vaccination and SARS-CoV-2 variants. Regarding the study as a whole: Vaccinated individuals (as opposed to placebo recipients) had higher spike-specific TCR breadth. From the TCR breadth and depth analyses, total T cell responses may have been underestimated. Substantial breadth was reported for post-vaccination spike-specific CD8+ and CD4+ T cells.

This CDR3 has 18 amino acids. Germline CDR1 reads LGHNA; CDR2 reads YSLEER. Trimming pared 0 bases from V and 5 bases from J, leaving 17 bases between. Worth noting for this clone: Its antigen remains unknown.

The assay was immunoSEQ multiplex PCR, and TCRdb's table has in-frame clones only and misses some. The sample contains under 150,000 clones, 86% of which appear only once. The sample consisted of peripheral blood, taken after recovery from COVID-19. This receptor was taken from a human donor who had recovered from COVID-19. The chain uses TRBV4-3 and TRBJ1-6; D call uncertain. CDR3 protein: CASSQEFMTPANNSPLHF. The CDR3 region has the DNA TGCGCCAGCAGCCAAGAATTCATGACGCCCGCGAATAATTCACCCCTCCACTTT.